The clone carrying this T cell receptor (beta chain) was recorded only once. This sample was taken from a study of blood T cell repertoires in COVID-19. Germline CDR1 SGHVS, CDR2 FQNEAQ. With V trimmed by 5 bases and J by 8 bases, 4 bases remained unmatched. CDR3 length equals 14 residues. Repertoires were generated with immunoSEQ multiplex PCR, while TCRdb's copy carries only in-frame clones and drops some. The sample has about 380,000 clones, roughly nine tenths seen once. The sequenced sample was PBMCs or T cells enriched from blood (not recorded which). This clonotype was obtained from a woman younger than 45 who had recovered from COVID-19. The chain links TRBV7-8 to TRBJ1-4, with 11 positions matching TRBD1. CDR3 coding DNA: TGTGCCAGCAGCGCGGGACAGGGGGAGGAAAAACTGTTTTTT. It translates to CASSAGQGEEKLFF.